The clone carrying this T cell receptor beta chain was observed at least ten times. What it recognizes is unknown. The DNA ends 3 residues before the CDR3 does, and the rest of the CDR3 is filled in from the germline J gene. The sample comes from a study of T cell clonality in common variable immunodeficiency. Study-level findings and limits: CVID subjects showed higher TCRbeta clonality than healthy controls. In common variable immunodeficiency, TCR beta chains reportedly carried fewer deletions and N-nucleotide insertions.

The method was immunoSEQ multiplex PCR; TCRdb's version includes in-frame clones alone and lacks a portion of them. This sample includes under 30,000 clones with no singletons; its ten biggest clones take up around 13%. CDR1 and CDR2 from the germline V gene are LNHDA and SQIVND (reference sequence). This CDR3 is built from 11 residues. Source material: peripheral blood mononuclear cells. The origin of this receptor is a person aged 18-70 years in good health. The chain joins TRBV19 to TRBJ1-1; D perhaps matches TRBD1 (5 bases). This chain's CDR3 is CASSRRGEAFF. The DNA read from the CDR3 is TGTGCCAGTAGTCGGCGGGGCGAA.